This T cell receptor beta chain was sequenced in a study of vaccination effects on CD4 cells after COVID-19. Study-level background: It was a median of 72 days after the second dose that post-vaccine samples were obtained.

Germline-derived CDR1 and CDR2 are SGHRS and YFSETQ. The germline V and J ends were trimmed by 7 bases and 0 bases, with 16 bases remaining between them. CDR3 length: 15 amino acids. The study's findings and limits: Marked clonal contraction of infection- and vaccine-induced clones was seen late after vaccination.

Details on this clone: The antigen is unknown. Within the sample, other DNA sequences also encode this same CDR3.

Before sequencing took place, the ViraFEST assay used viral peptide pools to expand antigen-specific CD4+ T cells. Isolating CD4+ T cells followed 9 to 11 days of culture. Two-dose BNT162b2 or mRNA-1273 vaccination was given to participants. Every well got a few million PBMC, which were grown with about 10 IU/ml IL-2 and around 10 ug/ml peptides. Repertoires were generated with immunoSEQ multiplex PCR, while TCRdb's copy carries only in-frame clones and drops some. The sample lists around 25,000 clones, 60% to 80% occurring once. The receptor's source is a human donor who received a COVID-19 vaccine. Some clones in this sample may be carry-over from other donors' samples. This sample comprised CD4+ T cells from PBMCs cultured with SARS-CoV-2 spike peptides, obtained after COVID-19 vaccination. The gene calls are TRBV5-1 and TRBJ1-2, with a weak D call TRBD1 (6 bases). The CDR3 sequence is CASSLTGSANYGYTF. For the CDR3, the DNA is TGCGCCAGCTCCCTCACAGGGTCGGCTAACTATGGCTACACCTTC.